The T cell receptor (beta chain) under discussion was sequenced for a study of glioma-infiltrating T cells. Amplification of TCR alpha and beta CDR3 regions from RNA used iRepertoire nested multiplex PCR. For one-step reverse transcription and amplification, about 90-400 ng of tissue mRNA or PBMC total RNA was used. TCRdb re-called the multiplex PCR reads through MiXCR, storing one row per CDR3 protein. There are about 140,000 distinct CDR3 sequences in the sample; about 39% occur only once, and about 18% lies in the top ten. This clonotype has only one observation. There are 14 residues in the CDR3. The V gene's germline CDR1 is MGHRA and CDR2 YSYEKL. V lost 1 base to trimming and J lost 5 bases; unmatched junction nucleotides: 1.

This TCR came from a human donor with low-grade glioma or glioblastoma, undergoing nonglioma brain surgery, or in good health (not recorded which). The chain couples TRBV4-1 to TRBJ2-1; 8 positions match TRBD2. Sequencing input: glioma tissue, nonneoplastic brain tissue, or PBMCs (not recorded which). DNA of the CDR3: TGCGCCAGCAGCCAAGCCGGGAGGGACAATGAGCAGTTCTTC. Translating gives CASSQAGRDNEQFF.